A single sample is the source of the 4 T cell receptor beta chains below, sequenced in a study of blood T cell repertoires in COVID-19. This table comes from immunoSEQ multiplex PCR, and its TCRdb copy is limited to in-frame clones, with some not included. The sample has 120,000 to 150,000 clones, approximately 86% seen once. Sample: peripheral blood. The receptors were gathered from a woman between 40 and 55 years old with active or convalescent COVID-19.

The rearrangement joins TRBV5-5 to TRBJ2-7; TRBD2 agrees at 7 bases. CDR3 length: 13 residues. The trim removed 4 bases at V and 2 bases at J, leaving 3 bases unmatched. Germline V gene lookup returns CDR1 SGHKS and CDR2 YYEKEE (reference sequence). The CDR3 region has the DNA TGTGCCAGCAGCCCCGGACTAGCCTACGAGCAGTACTTC. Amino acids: CASSPGLAYEQYF.

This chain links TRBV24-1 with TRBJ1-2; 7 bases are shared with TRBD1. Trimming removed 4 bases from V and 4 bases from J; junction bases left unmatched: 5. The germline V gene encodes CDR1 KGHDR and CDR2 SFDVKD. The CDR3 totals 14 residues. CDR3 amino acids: CATSDLDRVYGYTF. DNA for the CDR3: TGTGCCACCAGTGACCTTGACAGGGTCTATGGCTACACCTTC.

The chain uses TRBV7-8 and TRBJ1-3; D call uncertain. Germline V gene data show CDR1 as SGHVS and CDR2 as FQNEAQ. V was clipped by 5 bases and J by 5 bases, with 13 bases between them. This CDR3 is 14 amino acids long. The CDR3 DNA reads TGTGCCAGCAGCCCCACAGACGGTAGAAACACCATATATTTT. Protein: CASSPTDGRNTIYF.

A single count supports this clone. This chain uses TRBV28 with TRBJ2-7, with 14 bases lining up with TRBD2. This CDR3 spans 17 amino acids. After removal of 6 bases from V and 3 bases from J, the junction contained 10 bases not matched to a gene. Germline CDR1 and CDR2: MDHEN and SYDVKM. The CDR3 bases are TGTGCCAGCAGCGAAACCGGGACTAGCGGGAGTGGCTACGAGCAGTACTTC. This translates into CASSETGTSGSGYEQYF.